Given below is one T cell receptor beta chain in context. Its antigen is currently not known. One base away there is no much larger clone; base qualities are not given. These data are taken from a study of blood T cell repertoires in COVID-19 (dated by TCRdb to 2019 to 2021). For context, the study as a whole: The collaborator samples originated in the United States, Italy and Spain and spanned the acute and convalescent phases of COVID-19. The material from the prospective study consisted of cDNA or gDNA derived from T cells, B-cell-depleted T cells, or PBMCs. Deeply sampled blood TCRbeta repertoires from subjects exposed to, actively infected with, or recovered from COVID-19 were included in the dataset. The samples were drawn from the first 160 participants of the ongoing ImmuneRACE study and from about 1,200 subjects provided by 6 global collaborators. The repertoires were made available in a free public database intended to serve as a resource for research on the immune response to SARS-CoV-2. HLA class I and class II types, where available, came from metadata supplied by the sample provider rather than from assay-based typing. Nearly every sample came with metadata listing a de-identified subject ID, COVID-19 status, age in years and sex. What the work shows at the level of the full study, not this receptor alone: The amount of clinical and demographic metadata varied by source and participant and was provided uncurated.

V lost 0 bases and J lost 10 bases; the stretch between them is 10 bases long. Taken from the germline V gene (reference sequence), the CDR1 and CDR2 loops are SEHNR and FQNEAQ. The CDR3, cysteine through phenylalanine, is 13 amino acids long. Left in the record is the CDR3 DNA by itself, 39 bases read in frame from the first base. TCRbeta CDR3 regions were amplified from genomic DNA using the immunoSEQ Assay, a bias-controlled multiplex PCR. Processing in the source paper ran as follows. Nucleated cell counts per sample were estimated from amplification of reference gene primers within the assay. To quantify the absolute abundance of each unique TCRbeta CDR3 rearrangement, sequence reads were collapsed and filtered. For each sample, productive Simpson clonality was calculated as the square root of Simpson's diversity index over productive rearrangements. TCRdb's version of the immuneACCESS table is confined to in-frame rearrangements and falls short of the full clone set. An unresolved V gene accounts for under half of the shortfall where checked; the remainder is of unknown origin. V and J calls and clone size are as listed in that table; D and trimming were resolved from the DNA. Present in this sample are 210,000 or so clones, around 82% of which were seen just once. The ten biggest clones cover around 4.7% of the sample.

Participants in the prospective study were aged roughly 18 to 95 years, lived in 24 United States geographic areas, and enrolled through a virtual design. To assign participants to cohorts, the prospective study relied on clinical history that participants themselves reported in a screening survey and a study questionnaire. Mobile phlebotomists in the prospective study collected whole blood, serum and a nasopharyngeal or oropharyngeal swab from every participant. Over a roughly 2-month period, participants in the prospective study had the option of providing additional blood draws and questionnaires. Before DNA extraction, prospective study blood samples were shipped either frozen or at room temperature.

The specimen was PBMCs or T cells enriched from blood (not recorded which). Recombination connected TRBV7-9 to TRBJ2-1, with no confident D gene call. The TCR was taken from a man aged 30 to 39 with acute COVID-19. In nucleotide form, the sequence is TGTGCCAGCAGCTTAGCGGCTAAGGAGGAGCAGTTCTTC. It translates as CASSLAAKEEQFF. Outside the CDR3, residues come from the reference TRBV7-9 and TRBJ2-1 proteins, so the full variable domain is: DTGVSQNPRHKITKRGQNVTFRCDPISEHNRLYWYRQTLGQGPEFLTYFQNEAQLEKSRLLSDRFSAERPKGSFSTLEIQRTEQGDSAMYLCASSLAAKEEQFFGPGTRLTVL.